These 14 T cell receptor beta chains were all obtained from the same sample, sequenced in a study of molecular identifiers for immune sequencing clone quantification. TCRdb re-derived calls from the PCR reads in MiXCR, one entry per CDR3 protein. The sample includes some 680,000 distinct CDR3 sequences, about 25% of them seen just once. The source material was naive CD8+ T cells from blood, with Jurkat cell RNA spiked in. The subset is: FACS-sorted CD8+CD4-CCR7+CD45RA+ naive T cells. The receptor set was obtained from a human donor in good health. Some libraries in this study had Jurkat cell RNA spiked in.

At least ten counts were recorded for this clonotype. DNA for the CDR3: TGTGCCAGCAGTTACACTCTGGGCACTGAAGCTTTCTTT. Amino acids: CASSYTLGTEAFF. This chain joins TRBV7-9 and TRBJ1-1; D is unclear. Per the germline V gene, CDR1 is SEHNR and CDR2 is FQNEAQ (reference sequence). V lost 6 bases to trimming and J lost 4 bases, with 12 bases between them. The CDR3 length is 13 residues.

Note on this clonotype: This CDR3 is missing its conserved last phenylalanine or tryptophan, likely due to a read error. CDR3 nucleotides: TGTGCCAGCAGCCCGCGCGGACAGGGAGTCTATAATTCACCCCTCCACTAT. Protein product: CASSPRGQGVYNSPLHY. V gene TRBV5-6 combines with J gene TRBJ1-6, with 8 bases aligning to TRBD1. Germline-derived CDR1 and CDR2 are SGHDT and YYEEEE. Losses at the gene ends were 4 bases for V and 3 bases for J; bases not matched to a gene: 9. The CDR3 consists of 17 residues.

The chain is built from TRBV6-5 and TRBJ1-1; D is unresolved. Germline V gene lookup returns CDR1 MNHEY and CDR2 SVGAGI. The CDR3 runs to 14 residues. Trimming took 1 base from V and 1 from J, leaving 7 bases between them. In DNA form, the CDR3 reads TGTGCCAGCAGTTACTATAGCGAGAACACTGAAGCTTTCTTT. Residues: CASSYYSENTEAFF.

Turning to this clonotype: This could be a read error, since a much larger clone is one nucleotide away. The DNA for the CDR3 is TGCGCCAGCTGCTTGGTAATTAGCGGGGGCTACGAGCAGTACTTC. The encoded protein is CASCLVISGGYEQYF. The gene calls are TRBV5-1 and TRBJ2-7; 9 nucleotides agree with TRBD2. Germline V lookup: CDR1 SGHRS, CDR2 YFSETQ. This CDR3 comprises 15 residues.

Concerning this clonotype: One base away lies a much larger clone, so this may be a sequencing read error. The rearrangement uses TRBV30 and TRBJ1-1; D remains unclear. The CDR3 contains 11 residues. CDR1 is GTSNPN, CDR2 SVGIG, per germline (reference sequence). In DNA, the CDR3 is TGTACCTGGAACACTGGGATTGAAGCTTTCTTT. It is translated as CTWNTGIEAFF.

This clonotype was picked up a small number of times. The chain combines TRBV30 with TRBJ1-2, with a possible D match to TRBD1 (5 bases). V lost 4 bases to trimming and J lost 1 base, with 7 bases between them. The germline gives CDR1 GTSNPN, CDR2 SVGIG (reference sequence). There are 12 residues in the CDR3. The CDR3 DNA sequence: TGTGCCTGGACAGGGAATAACTATGGCTACACCTTC. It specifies CAWTGNNYGYTF.

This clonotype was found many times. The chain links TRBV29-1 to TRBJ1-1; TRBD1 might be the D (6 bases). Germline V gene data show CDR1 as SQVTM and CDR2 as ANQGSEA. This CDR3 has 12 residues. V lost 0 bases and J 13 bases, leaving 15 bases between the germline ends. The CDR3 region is CSVEEGGQKVFF. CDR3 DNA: TGCAGCGTTGAAGAGGGGGGACAAAAGGTTTTCTTT.

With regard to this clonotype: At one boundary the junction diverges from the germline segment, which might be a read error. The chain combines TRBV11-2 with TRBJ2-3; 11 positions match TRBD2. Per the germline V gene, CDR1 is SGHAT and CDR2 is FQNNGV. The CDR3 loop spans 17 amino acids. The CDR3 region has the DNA TGTGCCAGCAGCTTAGCTCTGACTAGCGGGATTACAGGTACGCAGTATTTT. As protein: CASSLALTSGITGTQYF.

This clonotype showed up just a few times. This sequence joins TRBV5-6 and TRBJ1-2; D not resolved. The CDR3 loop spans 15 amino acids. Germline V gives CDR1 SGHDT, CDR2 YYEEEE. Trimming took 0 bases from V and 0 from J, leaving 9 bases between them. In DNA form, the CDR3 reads TGTGCCAGCAGCTTGGAGGATTCGTCTAACTATGGCTACACCTTC. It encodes CASSLEDSSNYGYTF.

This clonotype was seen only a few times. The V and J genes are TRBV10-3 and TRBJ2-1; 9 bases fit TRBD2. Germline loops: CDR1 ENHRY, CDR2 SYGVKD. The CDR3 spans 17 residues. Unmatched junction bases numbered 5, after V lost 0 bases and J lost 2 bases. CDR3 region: CAISESVREGPYNEQFF. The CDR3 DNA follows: TGTGCCATCAGTGAGTCGGTGCGGGAGGGCCCCTACAATGAGCAGTTCTTC.

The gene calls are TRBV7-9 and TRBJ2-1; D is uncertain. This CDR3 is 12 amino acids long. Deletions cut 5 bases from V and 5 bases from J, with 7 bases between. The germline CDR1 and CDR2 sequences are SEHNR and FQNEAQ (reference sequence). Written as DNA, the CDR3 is TGTGCCAGCAGCCCCTCGGACAATGAGCAGTTCTTC. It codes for CASSPSDNEQFF.

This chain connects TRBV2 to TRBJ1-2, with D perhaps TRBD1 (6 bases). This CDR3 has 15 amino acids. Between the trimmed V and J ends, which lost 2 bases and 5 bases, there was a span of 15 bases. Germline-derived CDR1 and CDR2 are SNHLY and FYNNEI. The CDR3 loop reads CASSENVVGGYGYTF. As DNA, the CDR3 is TGTGCCAGCAGTGAAAATGTGGTAGGGGGATATGGCTACACCTTC.

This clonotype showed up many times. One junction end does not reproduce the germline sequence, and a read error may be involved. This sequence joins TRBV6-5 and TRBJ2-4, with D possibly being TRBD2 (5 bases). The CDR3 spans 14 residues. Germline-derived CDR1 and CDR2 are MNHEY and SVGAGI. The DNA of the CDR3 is TGTGCCAGCAGTTACCTCTATGACTATCCCGATTTACACTTC. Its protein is CASSYLYDYPDLHF.

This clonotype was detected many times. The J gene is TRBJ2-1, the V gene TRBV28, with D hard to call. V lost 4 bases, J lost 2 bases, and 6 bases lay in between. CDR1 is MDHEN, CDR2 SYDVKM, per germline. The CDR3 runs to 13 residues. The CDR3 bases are TGTGCCAGCAGTTCTCTAGCCTACAATGAGCAGTTCTTC. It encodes CASSSLAYNEQFF.